This is a list of T cell receptor beta chains from one sample in a study of regulatory and conventional T cells in RAG deficiency. Method: immunoSEQ multiplex PCR; TCRdb's copy keeps in-frame clones and lacks some. In the table there are around 29,000 clones, under 95% of which are singletons. These data also formed part of another study, on regulatory T cells.

The sequencing input was Tregs sorted from blood. These receptors originate from a human donor in good health. The CDR3 runs from the conserved cysteine through the conserved F or W. Fields, in order: clone size, CDR3 length, V gene, J gene, CDR3 protein. Part of the rows lack a size; the others show once, few, many or a class for expanded clones.

NA	14	TRBV6-1	TRBJ2-5	CASSEREVGETQYF
NA	11	TRBV28	TRBJ2-7	CASTKGYEQYF
NA	13	TRBV28	TRBJ1-2	CASSPDRRIGYTF
NA	15	TRBV10-3	TRBJ1-5	CAISEGQNSNQPQHF
NA	14	TRBV5-4	TRBJ1-1	CASSAGQKNTEAFF
NA	17	TRBV7-8	TRBJ2-1	CASSLIAGGGGYNEQFF
once	15	TRBV30	TRBJ1-6	CAWSISLGSESPLHF
NA	14	TRBV2	TRBJ1-4	CASRRPGLGEKLFF
NA	12	TRBV5-1	TRBJ2-5	CASSRYQETQYF
NA	14	TRBV12-5	TRBJ2-7	CASGLGQGPYEQYF
NA	15	TRBV15	TRBJ2-1	CATSRGGSSYNEQFF
NA	14	TRBV6-5	TRBJ2-7	CASRAGTGIYEQYF
NA	14	TRBV9	TRBJ2-2	CASSVARVTGELFF
NA	17	TRBV30	TRBJ1-6	CAWSVPLSPTVHSPLHF
NA	14	TRBV30	TRBJ1-4	CAWADRFPNEKLFF
NA	14	TRBV30	TRBJ2-1	CAWSGLAEYNEQFF
NA	16	TRBV7-9	TRBJ1-2	CASSPLQFGQDYGYTF
NA	16	TRBV5-1	TRBJ2-6	CASSLTAGAGANVLTF
NA	14	TRBV18	TRBJ1-1	CASSPDRSDFEAFF
medium-sized	14	TRBV25-1	TRBJ2-7	CASSEEGPIYEQYF
NA	12	TRBV5-1	TRBJ2-1	CASSLAGVDPVF
NA	19	TRBV12-5	TRBJ1-2	CASGLVLGKGSLLNYGYTF
NA	17	TRBV6-1	TRBJ2-6	CASNDRGTVSGANVLTF
NA	18	TRBV7-3	TRBJ2-6	CASSSTSGGTSGANVLTF
NA	13	TRBV27	TRBJ2-5	CASSRTGQETQYF
NA	13	TRBV19	TRBJ2-3	CASSLASADTQYF
NA	17	TRBV9	TRBJ2-5	CASSVGRGQGWQETQYF
NA	13	TRBV7-8	TRBJ1-1	CASSFWVDPEAFF
NA	15	TRBV19	TRBJ1-5	CASSIRVAGNQPQHF
NA	16	TRBV18	TRBJ1-1	CASSALTQGANTEAFF
NA	15	TRBV6-5	TRBJ2-7	CASRGGQGVLYEQYF
NA	15	TRBV6-1	TRBJ1-2	CASSELRISNYGYTF
NA	16	TRBV11-2	TRBJ2-3	CASSWNSGGAGDTQYF
NA	19	TRBV7-6	TRBJ1-6	CASSHHLYRVGGNNSPLHF
NA	15	TRBV7-3	TRBJ2-5	CASSLVWGDRETQYF
NA	14	TRBV7-6	TRBJ1-5	CASSLGPRGQPQHF
NA	13	TRBV9	TRBJ1-2	CASSKRTIYGYTF
NA	15	TRBV7-3	TRBJ1-1	CASSPLGTADPEAFF
NA	13	TRBV2	TRBJ1-2	CASSGGQSYGYTF
NA	13	TRBV29-1	TRBJ2-7	CSVRRAWGGEQYF
NA	11	TRBV6-1	TRBJ2-1	CASQGGIEQFF
NA	16	TRBV6-1	TRBJ1-5	CASSEALRQGEQPQHF
NA	14	TRBV5-1	TRBJ2-7	CASSQDSGFYEQYF
NA	15	TRBV13	TRBJ2-3	CASSLAHRWEDTQYF
NA	14	TRBV7-9	TRBJ2-4	CASSLAGAWNIQYF
NA	17	TRBV18	TRBJ2-5	CASSPLARAKGGETQYF
NA	13	TRBV5-1	TRBJ1-1	CASTAQRDTEAFF
NA	16	TRBV5-1	TRBJ2-7	CASSWNLGQGAGEQYF
NA	14	TRBV4-2	TRBJ2-7	CASSQVSGGLEQYF
NA	15	TRBV6-6	TRBJ2-1	CASSYSWRPYNEQFF
once	17	TRBV5-4	TRBJ1-6	CASSLVASGGFNSPLHF
NA	14	TRBV6-5	TRBJ2-5	CASSYSSFPGSQYF
once	18	TRBV7-9	TRBJ2-7	CASSLRVVTGGPAYEQYF
NA	15	TRBV6-1	TRBJ2-7	CAIKRGGRTSYEQYF
once	13	TRBV5-6	TRBJ2-5	CASSWTGQETQYF
NA	17	TRBV19	TRBJ1-2	CASSTSTNPGFHYGYTF
NA	13	TRBV19	TRBJ2-2	CASSTPLGGELFF
NA	15	TRBV4-1	TRBJ2-1	CASSQAETTLHEQFF